The present T cell receptor beta chain was sequenced within a study of technical replicates of blood from several donors. Method: immunoSEQ multiplex PCR; TCRdb's copy keeps in-frame clones and lacks some. The data contain 75,000 to 85,000 clones, about 81% of them singletons. Trimming removed 3 bases from V and 3 bases from J, with 12 bases in between. From germline, CDR1 is LNHDA and CDR2 SQIVND (reference sequence). This CDR3 spans 15 amino acids. The V gene is TRBV19, the J gene TRBJ1-5; TRBD1 might be the D (6 bases). The clonotype comes from a human donor in good health. Some clones in this sample may be carry-over from other donors' samples. The sequenced sample consisted of PBMCs. DNA for the CDR3: TGTGCCAGTAGTATCCAGGGGCGTTCCAATCAGCCCCAGCATTTT. This gives the protein CASSIQGRSNQPQHF.